Below are 11 T cell receptor beta chains sequenced from a single sample in a study of blood T cell repertoires in COVID-19. Some clones are missing from TCRdb's copy, which holds only in-frame ones; the method was immunoSEQ multiplex PCR. The data contain about 210,000 clones, 75% to 85% of them singletons. The sample was PBMCs or T cells enriched from blood (not recorded which). The receptors come from a man aged 30 to 45 with acute COVID-19.

This chain links TRBV6-1 with TRBJ2-5; D may be TRBD1 (5 bases). Germline V gene sequence: CDR1 MNHNS, CDR2 SASEGT. Trimming cost V 0 bases and J 7 bases, with 12 bases left between them. The CDR3 runs to 14 residues. CDR3 in DNA: TGTGCCAGCAGTGAAGCGCGTTCAGGGATGACCCAGTACTTC. Translation: CASSEARSGMTQYF.

This sequence joins TRBV6-1 and TRBJ1-5; unclear D gene. The germline V and J ends were trimmed by 3 bases and 7 bases, with 13 bases remaining between them. The CDR3 has 14 amino acids. From germline, CDR1 is MNHNS and CDR2 SASEGT. For the CDR3, the DNA is TGTGCCAGCAGTGAGTCAGGTGTGGGCCAGCCCCAGCATTTT. This translates into CASSESGVGQPQHF.

This sequence joins TRBV7-9 and TRBJ1-1, with D perhaps TRBD1 (5 bases). The length of the CDR3 is 14 residues. Germline assignment: CDR1 SEHNR and CDR2 FQNEAQ (reference sequence). With 5 bases removed from V and 1 base from J, the gap between germline ends came to 11 bases. DNA of the CDR3: TGTGCCAGCAGCCGATCACAGGAGAACACTGAAGCTTTCTTT. Translation: CASSRSQENTEAFF.

This chain joins TRBV19 and TRBJ2-1; TRBD1 might be the D (6 bases). CDR3 size: 13 residues. V lost 3 bases, J lost 12 bases, and 15 bases lay in between. Germline V gives CDR1 LNHDA, CDR2 SQIVND (reference sequence). The CDR3, as DNA: TGTGCCAGTAGTATGTCAGGGGTGACCGGGCAGTTCTTC. This sequence encodes CASSMSGVTGQFF.

The gene calls are TRBV5-1 and TRBJ1-3; TRBD1 matches at 9 bases. The CDR3 is made up of 17 amino acids. The trim removed 4 bases at V and 1 base at J, leaving 9 bases unmatched. The germline V gene encodes CDR1 SGHRS and CDR2 YFSETQ. CDR3 amino acids: CASSPFGQGSSGNTIYF. For the CDR3, the DNA is TGCGCCAGCAGCCCTTTCGGACAGGGGTCTTCTGGAAACACCATATATTTT.

The J gene is TRBJ1-6, the V gene TRBV12-3 or TRBV12-4; 8 bases map to TRBD1. Losses at the gene ends were 3 bases for V and 8 bases for J; bases not matched to a gene: 0. The CDR3 extends over 13 amino acids. The CDR3 DNA is TGTGCCAGCAGTTTGGACAGGGATTCACCCCTCCACTTT. Translating gives CASSLDRDSPLHF.

This clone came up a few times. For the CDR3, the DNA is TGTGCCAGCAGCGCCCTTTCGGTTGGGAGCTCTGGAAACACCATATATTTT. Its translation is CASSALSVGSSGNTIYF. V usage is TRBV9 and J usage is TRBJ1-3; D unresolved. The V end lost 3 bases, the J end lost 0 bases, and 16 bases lay between the germline ends. Per the germline V gene, CDR1 is SGDLS and CDR2 is YYNGEE. CDR3 length equals 17 residues.

This chain connects TRBV5-4 to TRBJ2-7; the match to TRBD1 covers 8 bases. The CDR3 extends over 15 amino acids. Per the germline V gene, CDR1 is SGHNT and CDR2 is YYREEE (reference sequence). J gave up 1 base and V 3 bases, and 6 bases lay outside the gene matches. CDR3 residues: CASSSNRGASYEQYF. The CDR3 DNA sequence: TGTGCCAGCAGCTCAAACAGGGGGGCTTCCTACGAGCAGTACTTC.

This clone has a single count. The chain combines TRBV27 with TRBJ1-1, with 9 bases fitting TRBD1. Germline CDR1 MNHEY, CDR2 SMNVEV (reference sequence). There are 14 residues in the CDR3. V lost 3 bases and J lost 7; bases outside the gene matches: 6. CDR3 bases: TGTGCCAGCAGTTTCGGGACAGGGAGAATTGAAGCTTTCTTT. This gives the protein CASSFGTGRIEAFF.

This clone has a handful of counts. The same CDR3 also results from other DNA sequences found in this sample. This chain links TRBV24-1 with TRBJ2-7; tentatively, D is TRBD1 (5 bases). This CDR3 region has 13 residues. Trimming left V 1 base short and J 3 bases short, with 6 bases between. The germline V gene encodes CDR1 KGHDR and CDR2 SFDVKD. The CDR3 is CATSDFRGYEQYF. The DNA for the CDR3 is TGTGCCACCAGTGATTTTAGGGGCTACGAGCAGTACTTC.

This chain uses TRBV5-1 with TRBJ1-6; the D gene is possibly TRBD1 (5 bases). Germline CDR1 reads SGHRS; CDR2 reads YFSETQ. Trimming cost V 3 bases and J 6 bases, with 7 bases left between them. The CDR3 is 13 amino acids. The CDR3 DNA reads as TGCGCCAGCAGCTCGACAGTTAATTCACCCCTCCACTTT. Translated, it gives CASSSTVNSPLHF.